The entry below describes one T cell receptor beta chain. The data were obtained in a study of beta chain features in type 1 diabetes. Since all of the isolated RNA was reverse transcribed, expressed TCRB transcripts were what got sequenced. The data were produced by immunoSEQ multiplex PCR, yet TCRdb's version contains in-frame clones alone and is incomplete. The sample has about 290,000 clones; under 8.5% are singletons. V was pared by 5 bases and J by 7 bases, with 18 bases between. Looked up from germline, CDR1 is SGHVS and CDR2 is FNYEAQ. This CDR3 has 15 residues. J is TRBJ2-1 and V is TRBV7-6; D is undetermined. This clonotype was sampled from a woman between 18 and 30 years old in good health. Specimen: central memory CD4+ T cells from blood. The CDR3 spells CASSPSAPVGNEQFF. The CDR3 coding sequence is TGTGCCAGCAGCCCCTCAGCGCCCGTGGGAAATGAGCAGTTCTTC.